The clone carrying this T cell receptor beta chain came up many times. The CDR3 has 15 residues. V lost 5 bases to trimming and J lost 3 bases; unmatched junction nucleotides: 7. Amplified regions were TCR beta CDR3 sequences from RNA transcripts. With the HTBI primer set, the TCR CDR3 went through a first round of RT-PCR. A single record per CDR3 protein comes from TCRdb applying MiXCR to the multiplex PCR reads. The sample lists about 340,000 distinct CDR3 sequences; around 20% were seen once. The sample originates from a study of T cells in Graves' hyperthyroidism and ophthalmopathy. Stable Graves' hyperthyroidism meant no ophthalmopathy progression within 18 months. Investigators excluded patients with uncontrolled infection, other autoimmune disease, pregnancy or lactation.

Input material: blood. The source of this sequence is a woman in her 50s with Graves' hyperthyroidism. This chain links TRBV12-3 or TRBV12-4 with TRBJ2-7, with 10 bases lining up with TRBD1. This chain's CDR3 is CASSGTGASGYEQYF. CDR3 coding DNA: TGTGCCAGCAGTGGGACAGGGGCTAGCGGCTACGAGCAGTACTTC.